The next 3 T cell receptor beta chains were all read from a single sample in a study of blood T cells in healthy people across ages. Combining a sample-barcoded 5' primer with a J-beta primer mix, a second PCR ran for about 7 to 12 cycles. In TCRdb, the 5' RACE reads were re-called with MiXCR into one record per CDR3 protein. This table has under 2 million distinct CDR3 sequences, about 35% appearing once. Sequenced sample: blood. The receptors derive from a woman aged 30 to 39 in good health.

J is TRBJ1-1 and V is TRBV6-5; D possibly corresponds to TRBD1 (6 bases). The germline CDR1 and CDR2 sequences are MNHEY and SVGAGI. V lost 0 bases, J lost 10 bases, and 12 bases lay in between. The CDR3 spans 13 residues. The CDR3 region is CASSYSMGGAAFF. As DNA, the CDR3 is TGTGCCAGCAGTTACTCGATGGGGGGGGCAGCTTTCTTT.

CDR3 nucleotide sequence: TGCGCCAGCAGCCAAGAGTCAGTGAACACTGAAGCTTTCTTT. It translates to CASSQESVNTEAFF. The chain couples TRBV4-1 to TRBJ1-1; D unresolved. V shed 0 bases and J shed 0 bases, with 5 bases lying between them. This CDR3 spans 14 amino acids. CDR1 and CDR2 (germline): MGHRA, YSYEKL.

The chain recombines TRBV16 with TRBJ2-7; D is ambiguous. The CDR3 sequence is 14 residues long. CDR1 and CDR2 (germline): KGHSY, FQNENV. V dropped 0 bases and J dropped 3 bases, with 9 bases sitting between them. The CDR3 protein is CASSQSQEGYEQYF. The CDR3 DNA is TGTGCCAGCAGCCAATCGCAGGAAGGCTACGAGCAGTACTTC.